The T cell receptor (beta chain) under discussion was sequenced for a study of post-analysis software for immune sequencing data. Study findings and constraints: Roughly 5 TRBV segments (TRBV5-6, TRBV5-1 and TRBV20-1 among them) occurred more frequently in patients than in controls. Controls showed significantly higher normalized Chao1 diversity than did multiple sclerosis patients.

V lost 4 bases, J lost 8 bases, and 5 bases stayed unmatched. The CDR3 extends over 14 amino acids. Germline V lookup: CDR1 MNHEY, CDR2 SVGAGI. Unique molecular identifiers were built into the TCR beta cDNA libraries. T cells numbering roughly 0.85 to 11 million gave rise to around 500,000 cDNA molecules. MiXCR was run by TCRdb on the PCR reads, yielding one entry per CDR3 protein. This table holds a few hundred thousand distinct CDR3 sequences, 30% to 45% found once. Details on this clonotype: What it binds is unknown.

J is TRBJ1-4 and V is TRBV6-5; 9 nucleotides line up with TRBD1. The clonotype was recovered from a girl between 10 and 17 years old with multiple sclerosis. The sample consisted of blood. The CDR3 DNA sequence: TGTGCCAGCAGTTTCTACAGGGGGCAGGAAAAACTGTTTTTT. Residues: CASSFYRGQEKLFF.